This T cell receptor beta chain emerged from a study of Ad26.COV2.S vaccination and SARS-CoV-2 variants (dated by TCRdb to about 2021). About the study as a whole: Donors in the vaccine arm were drawn from COV1001, a phase I-IIa trial of Ad26.COV2.S in healthy adults that was multicentre, randomized, double-blind and placebo-controlled. Ad26.COV2.S was administered intramuscularly at 5 x 10^10 or 1 x 10^11 viral particles, either as a single shot or as two shots given 56 days apart. Trial participants were randomized into five groups of five, in which low-dose or high-dose Ad26.COV2.S was given once or twice, or placebo was given on both occasions. The TCR-sequenced set comprised approximately 32 samples: roughly 19 Ad26.COV2.S vaccine recipients, 5 placebo recipients and 8 SARS-CoV-2 convalescent individuals. Sequencing of the TCRbeta repertoire served to evaluate the specificity and breadth of SARS-CoV-2-reactive T cell receptors following Ad26.COV2.S vaccination. Investigators did not know the trial group allocation while performing experiments and assessing outcomes. Overall results and qualifications from the work: According to the authors, total T cell responses may have been underestimated by the TCR breadth and depth analyses. Comparable non-spike TCR breadth was observed between vaccine and placebo recipients, consistent with only spike being contained in the vaccine. After vaccination, substantial breadth of spike-specific CD8+ and CD4+ T cell responses was reported. Compared with placebo recipients, Ad26.COV2.S recipients showed higher spike-specific TCR breadth (P = 0.0014). The study was not powered for comparison of responses between vaccine doses or regimens.

Looking up the germline V gene (reference sequence) yields CDR1 MNHEY and CDR2 SMNVEV. After removal of 4 bases from V and 7 bases from J, the junction retains 13 bases not matched to a gene. There are 16 amino acids in the CDR3, from cysteine to phenylalanine inclusive. The CDR3 DNA has 48 bases and is translated from base 1. TCRbeta CDR3 regions were sequenced with the immunoSEQ Assay. After extraction, genomic DNA underwent amplification by bias-controlled multiplex PCR, followed by high-throughput sequencing. Per the source publication's procedure: To quantify the absolute abundance of every unique TCRbeta CDR3 region, sequences were collapsed and filtered. T cell fraction was estimated by normalization of TCRbeta template counts to usable DNA, with usable DNA being measured through amplification of reference genes present in all nucleated cells. Repertoire TCRs were annotated as SARS-CoV-2-specific by exact matching of V gene, CDR3 amino acid sequence and J gene to a known reactive TCR set. The reference SARS-CoV-2 TCR set was derived from MIRA and filtered for enrichment in COVID-19-positive ImmuneCODE repertoires, a step that removed public or cross-reactive TCRs. Drawing on the MIRA antigens, annotated TCRs were analysed further at the level of specific ORF or position within ORF. Breadth was defined as the number of annotated unique rearrangements divided by the total number of unique productive rearrangements, and depth was defined as the summed frequency of the annotated unique rearrangements. TCR breadth was compared between groups using two-sided Wilcoxon rank-sum tests. Sourced from immuneACCESS, this table was stored by TCRdb with only in-frame sequences that have V and J called. A share of the clones is absent; for the studies checked, an unresolved V gene accounts for under half, and the remainder has no known explanation. That table supplies the V and J calls and clone size; D and trimming were determined from the DNA. This sample has a few hundred thousand clones in its table, and approximately 87% of those were observed once. The ten largest make up approximately 4% of the sample.

What this sample's treatment or condition label stands for: some 19 received Ad26.COV2.S at low or high dose, single or two shots; about five received placebo; per-sample allocation not given. For vaccine and placebo recipients, the sequenced repertoires came from samples collected on day 63 after the first injection. Cohort 1b enrolled some 25 adults aged 18-55 years at a single site in Boston, USA, between 29 July and 7 August 2020. Ad26.COV2.S was a replication-incompetent adenovirus type 26 vector expressing a prefusion-stabilized SARS-CoV-2 spike protein from the original Wuhan strain. Remarks on this clone: The specificity of this receptor is unknown. Per-nucleotide qualities are absent, and no much larger clonotype sits a single base away.

This sequence originates from a person aged 18-65 years who received the Ad26.COV2.S COVID-19 vaccine or a placebo. The V gene is TRBV27 and the J gene is TRBJ1-2, with 9 central nucleotides matching TRBD1. The input for sequencing was peripheral blood, taken in a trial of Ad26.COV2.S vaccine versus placebo. The base sequence is TGTGCCAGCAGTTACACGGTGGGACAGGGTACGGGTGGCTACACCTTC. This codes for CASSYTVGQGTGGYTF.